This T cell receptor (beta chain) was identified during a study of blood T cells in healthy people across ages. Overall study findings and caveats: A roughly linear age-dependent decrease characterized TCR beta diversity per million T cells.

No fewer than 7 million PBMCs went into each sample. The CDR3 is made up of 15 amino acids. Germline lookup yields CDR1 SGDLS and CDR2 YYNGEE. V shed 2 bases and J shed 4 bases, with 15 bases lying between them. On this clonotype: The antigen remains undetermined.

For the second PCR, which ran for 7 to 11 cycles, a sample-barcoded 5' primer and a J-beta primer mix were used. From the 5' RACE reads, TCRdb called clonotypes with MiXCR, one entry per CDR3 protein. The data hold more than 1,000,000 distinct CDR3 sequences, with around 25% observed a single time. The data also belong to a second study, concerning T cells of mothers and their children. According to that study: Similar effects of thymic selection on TCR recombination output were recorded in related and unrelated pairs. Normalized overlap was always slightly, never significantly, higher in related than unrelated mother-child pairs.

Source material: blood. The rearrangement links TRBV9 to TRBJ1-1; tentatively, D is TRBD1 (5 bases). The sequence was obtained from a girl aged 2-10 years in good health. For the CDR3, the DNA is TGTGCCAGCAGCGTGGGCAGGGCAGGTAGCACTGAAGCTTTCTTT. This encodes CASSVGRAGSTEAFF.